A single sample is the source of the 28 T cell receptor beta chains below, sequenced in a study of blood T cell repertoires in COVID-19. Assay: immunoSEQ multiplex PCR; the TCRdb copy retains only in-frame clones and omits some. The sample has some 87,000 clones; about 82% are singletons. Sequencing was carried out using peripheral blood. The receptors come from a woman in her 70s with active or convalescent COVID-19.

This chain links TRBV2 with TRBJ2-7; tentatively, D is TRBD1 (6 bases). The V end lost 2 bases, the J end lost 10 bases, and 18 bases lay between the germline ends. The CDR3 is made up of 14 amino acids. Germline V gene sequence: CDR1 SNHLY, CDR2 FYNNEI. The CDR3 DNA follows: TGTGCCAGCAGTGAACGTGGGGCAGGGGAAGGCCAGTACTTC. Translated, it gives CASSERGAGEGQYF.

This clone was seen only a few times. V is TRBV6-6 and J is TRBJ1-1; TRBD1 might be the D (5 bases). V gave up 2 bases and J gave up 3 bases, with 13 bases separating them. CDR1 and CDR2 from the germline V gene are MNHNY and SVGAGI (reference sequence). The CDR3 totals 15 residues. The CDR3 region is CASSYEGGGDTEAFF. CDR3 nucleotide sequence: TGTGCCAGCAGTTACGAGGGTGGGGGGGACACTGAAGCTTTCTTT.

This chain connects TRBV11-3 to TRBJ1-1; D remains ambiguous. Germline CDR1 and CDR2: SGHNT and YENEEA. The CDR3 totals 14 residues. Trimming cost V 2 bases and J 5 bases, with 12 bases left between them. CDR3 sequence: CASSLRGHGTEAFF. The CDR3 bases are TGTGCCAGCAGCTTACGAGGGCATGGAACTGAAGCTTTCTTT.

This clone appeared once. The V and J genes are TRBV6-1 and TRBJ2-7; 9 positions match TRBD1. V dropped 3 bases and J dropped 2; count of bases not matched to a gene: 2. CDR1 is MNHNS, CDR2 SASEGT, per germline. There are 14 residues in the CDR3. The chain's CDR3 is CASSETGGPYEQYF. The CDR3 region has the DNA TGTGCCAGCAGTGAGACAGGGGGTCCCTACGAGCAGTACTTC.

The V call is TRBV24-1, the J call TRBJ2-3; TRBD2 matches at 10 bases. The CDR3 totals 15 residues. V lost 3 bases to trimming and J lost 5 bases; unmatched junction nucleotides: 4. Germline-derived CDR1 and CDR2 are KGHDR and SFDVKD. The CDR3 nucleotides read TGTGCCACCAGTGATAGCGGGGGGGCCGGAGATACGCAGTATTTT. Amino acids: CATSDSGGAGDTQYF.

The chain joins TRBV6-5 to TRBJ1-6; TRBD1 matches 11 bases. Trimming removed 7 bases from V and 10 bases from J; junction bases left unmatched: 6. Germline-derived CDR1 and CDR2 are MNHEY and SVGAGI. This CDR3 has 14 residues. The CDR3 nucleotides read TGTGCCAGCACTCCGGGACAGGGGGTCTCACCCCTCCACTTT. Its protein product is CASTPGQGVSPLHF.

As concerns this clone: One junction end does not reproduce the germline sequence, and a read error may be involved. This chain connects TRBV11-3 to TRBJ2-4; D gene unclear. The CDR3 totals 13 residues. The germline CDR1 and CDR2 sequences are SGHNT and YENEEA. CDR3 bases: TGTGCCAGCAGCTTAAATACCAAAAACATTCGGTACTTC. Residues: CASSLNTKNIRYF. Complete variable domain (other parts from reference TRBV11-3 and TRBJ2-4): EAGVVQSPRYKIIEKKQPVAFWCNPISGHNTLYWYLQNLGQGPELLIRYENEEAVDDSQLPKDRFSAERLKGVDSTLKIQPAELGDSAVYLCASSLNTKNIRYFGAGTRLSVL.

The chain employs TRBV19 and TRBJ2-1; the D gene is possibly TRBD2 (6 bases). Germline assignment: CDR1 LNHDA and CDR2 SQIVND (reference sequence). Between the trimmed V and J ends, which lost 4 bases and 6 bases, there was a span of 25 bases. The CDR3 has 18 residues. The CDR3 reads CASSKGPGLSLGSNEQFF. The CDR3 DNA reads TGTGCCAGTAGTAAGGGGCCCGGACTATCTTTAGGGTCCAATGAGCAGTTCTTC.

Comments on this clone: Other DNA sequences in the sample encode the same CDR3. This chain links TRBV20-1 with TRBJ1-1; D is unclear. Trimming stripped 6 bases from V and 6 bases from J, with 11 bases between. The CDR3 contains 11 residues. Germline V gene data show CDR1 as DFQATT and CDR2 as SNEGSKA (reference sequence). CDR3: CSALAGPEAFF. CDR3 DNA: TGCAGTGCCCTCGCCGGTCCTGAAGCTTTCTTT.

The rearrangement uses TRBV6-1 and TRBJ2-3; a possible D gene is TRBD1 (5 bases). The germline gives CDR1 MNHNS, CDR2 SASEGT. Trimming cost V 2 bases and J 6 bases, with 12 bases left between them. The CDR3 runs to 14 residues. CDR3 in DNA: TGTGCCAGCAGTGAACAGGGCGAGTCGGATACGCAGTATTTT. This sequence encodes CASSEQGESDTQYF.

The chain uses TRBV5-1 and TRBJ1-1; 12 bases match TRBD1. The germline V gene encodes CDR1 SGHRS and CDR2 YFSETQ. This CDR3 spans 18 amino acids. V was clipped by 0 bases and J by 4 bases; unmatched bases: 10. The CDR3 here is CASSLGLRGTGGVTEAFF. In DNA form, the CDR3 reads TGCGCCAGCAGCTTGGGGTTGCGGGGGACAGGGGGCGTCACTGAAGCTTTCTTT. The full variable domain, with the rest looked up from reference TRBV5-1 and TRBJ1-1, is KAGVTQTPRYLIKTRGQQVTLSCSPISGHRSVSWYQQTPGQGLQFLFEYFSETQRNKGNFPGRFSGRQFSNSRSEMNVSTLELGDSALYLCASSLGLRGTGGVTEAFFGQGTRLTVV.

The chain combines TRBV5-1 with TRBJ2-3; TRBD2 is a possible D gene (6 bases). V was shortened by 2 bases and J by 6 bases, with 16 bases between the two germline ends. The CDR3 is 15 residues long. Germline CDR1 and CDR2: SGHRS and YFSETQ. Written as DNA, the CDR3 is TGCGCCAGCAGCTTTTTAGGACTAACGGCTGATACGCAGTATTTT. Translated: CASSFLGLTADTQYF.

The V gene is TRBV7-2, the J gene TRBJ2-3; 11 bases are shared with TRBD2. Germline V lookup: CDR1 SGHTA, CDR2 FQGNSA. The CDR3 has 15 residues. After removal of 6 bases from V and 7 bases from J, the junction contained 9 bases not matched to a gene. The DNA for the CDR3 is TGTGCCAGCAGAATACAGGGGACTAGCGGTCATACGCAGTATTTT. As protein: CASRIQGTSGHTQYF.

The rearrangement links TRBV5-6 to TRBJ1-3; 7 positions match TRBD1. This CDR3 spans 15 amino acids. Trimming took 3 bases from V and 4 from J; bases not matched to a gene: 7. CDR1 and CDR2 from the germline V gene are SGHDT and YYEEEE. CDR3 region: CASSSTGQDGNTIYF. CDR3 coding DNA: TGTGCCAGCAGCTCCACAGGACAGGACGGAAACACCATATATTTT. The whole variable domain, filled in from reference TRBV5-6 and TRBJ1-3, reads DAGVTQSPTHLIKTRGQQVTLRCSPKSGHDTVSWYQQALGQGPQFIFQYYEEEERQRGNFPDRFSGHQFPNYSSELNVNALLLGDSALYLCASSSTGQDGNTIYFGEGSWLTVV.

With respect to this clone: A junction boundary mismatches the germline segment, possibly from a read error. The CDR3 coding sequence is TGTGCCAGCAGGGAAGGACACTCGAACACTGAAGCTTTCTTT. Protein sequence: CASREGHSNTEAFF. The V call is TRBV2, the J call TRBJ1-1; weak D call: TRBD1 (5 bases). The CDR3 has 14 residues. Germline loops: CDR1 SNHLY, CDR2 FYNNEI.

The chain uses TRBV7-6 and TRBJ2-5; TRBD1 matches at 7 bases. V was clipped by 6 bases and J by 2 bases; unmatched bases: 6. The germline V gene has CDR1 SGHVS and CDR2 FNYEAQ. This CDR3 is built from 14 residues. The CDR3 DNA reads TGTGCCAGCAGTCAAGACAGGGTACAAGAGACCCAGTACTTC. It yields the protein CASSQDRVQETQYF.

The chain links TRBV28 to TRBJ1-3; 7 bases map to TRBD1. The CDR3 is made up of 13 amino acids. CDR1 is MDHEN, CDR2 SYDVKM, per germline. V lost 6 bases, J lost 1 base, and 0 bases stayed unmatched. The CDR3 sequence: CASRTGSGNTIYF. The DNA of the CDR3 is TGTGCCAGCAGGACAGGGTCTGGAAACACCATATATTTT.

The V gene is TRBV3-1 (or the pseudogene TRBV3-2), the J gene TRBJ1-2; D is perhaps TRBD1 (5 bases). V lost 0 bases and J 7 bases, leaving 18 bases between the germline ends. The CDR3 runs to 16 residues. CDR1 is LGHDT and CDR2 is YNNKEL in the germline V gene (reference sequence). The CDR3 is CASSQDYLRTSSGYTF. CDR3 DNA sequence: TGTGCCAGCAGCCAAGATTATCTGCGGACAAGCTCTGGCTACACCTTC.

CDR3 amino acids: CASRTEPSGTYEQYF. In DNA, the CDR3 is TGCGCCAGCAGAACAGAGCCCTCAGGGACCTACGAGCAGTACTTC. V and J are TRBV5-1 and TRBJ2-7, with D possibly being TRBD1 (5 bases). The germline V and J ends were trimmed by 5 bases and 2 bases, with 17 bases remaining between them. CDR1 SGHRS and CDR2 YFSETQ come from the germline V gene. This CDR3 spans 15 amino acids.

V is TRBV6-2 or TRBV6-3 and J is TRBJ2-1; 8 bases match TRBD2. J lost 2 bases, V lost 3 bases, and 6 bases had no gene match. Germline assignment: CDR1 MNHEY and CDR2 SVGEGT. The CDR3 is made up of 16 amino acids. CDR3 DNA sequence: TGTGCCAGCAGTTATTTCGGGGGGGGAACCTACAATGAGCAGTTCTTC. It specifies CASSYFGGGTYNEQFF.

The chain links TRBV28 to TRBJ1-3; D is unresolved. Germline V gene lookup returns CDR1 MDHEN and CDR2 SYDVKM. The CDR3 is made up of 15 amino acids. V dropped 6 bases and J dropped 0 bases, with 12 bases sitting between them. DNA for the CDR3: TGTGCCAGCAGCCACCAACGGGACTCTGGAAACACCATATATTTT. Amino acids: CASSHQRDSGNTIYF.

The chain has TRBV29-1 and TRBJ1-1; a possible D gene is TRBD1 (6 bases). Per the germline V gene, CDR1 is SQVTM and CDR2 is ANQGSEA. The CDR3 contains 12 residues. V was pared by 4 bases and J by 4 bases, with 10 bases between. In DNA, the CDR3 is TGCAGCGTTGGGGTACAGGGCACTGAAGCTTTCTTT. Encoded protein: CSVGVQGTEAFF.

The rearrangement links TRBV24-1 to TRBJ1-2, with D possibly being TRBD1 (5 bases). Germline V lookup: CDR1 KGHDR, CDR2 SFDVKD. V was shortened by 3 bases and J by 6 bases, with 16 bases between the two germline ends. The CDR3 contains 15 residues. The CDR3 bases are TGTGCCACCAGTGATCCCTCCCGAGCAGGGAATGGCTACACCTTC. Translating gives CATSDPSRAGNGYTF.

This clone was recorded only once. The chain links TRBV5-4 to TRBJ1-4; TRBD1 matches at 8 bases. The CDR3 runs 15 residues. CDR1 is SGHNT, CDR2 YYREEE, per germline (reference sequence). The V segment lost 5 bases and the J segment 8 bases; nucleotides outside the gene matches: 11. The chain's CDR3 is CASSSRQGNPEKLFF. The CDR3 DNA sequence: TGTGCCAGCAGTTCACGACAGGGGAATCCGGAAAAACTGTTTTTT.

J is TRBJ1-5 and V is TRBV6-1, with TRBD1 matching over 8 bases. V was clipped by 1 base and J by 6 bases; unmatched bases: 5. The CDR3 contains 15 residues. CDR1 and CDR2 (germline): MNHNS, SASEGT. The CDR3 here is CASSEEGQGRQPQHF. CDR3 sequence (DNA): TGTGCCAGCAGTGAAGAAGGACAGGGACGTCAGCCCCAGCATTTT.

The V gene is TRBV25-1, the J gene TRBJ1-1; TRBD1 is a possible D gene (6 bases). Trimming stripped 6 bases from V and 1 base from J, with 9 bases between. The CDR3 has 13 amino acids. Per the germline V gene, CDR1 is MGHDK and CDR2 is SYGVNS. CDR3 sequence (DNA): TGTGCCAGCAGCCGACAGGAGAACACTGAAGCTTTCTTT. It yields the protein CASSRQENTEAFF. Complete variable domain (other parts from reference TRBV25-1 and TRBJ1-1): EADIYQTPRYLVIGTGKKITLECSQTMGHDKMYWYQQDPGMELHLIHYSYGVNSTEKGDLSSESTVSRIRTEHFPLTLESARPSHTSQYLCASSRQENTEAFFGQGTRLTVV.

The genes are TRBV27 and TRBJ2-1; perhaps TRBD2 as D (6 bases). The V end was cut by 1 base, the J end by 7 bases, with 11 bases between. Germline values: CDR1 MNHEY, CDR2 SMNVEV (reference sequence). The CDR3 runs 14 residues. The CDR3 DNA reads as TGTGCCAGCAGTTTATGGGGGAGGAATAATGAGCAGTTCTTC. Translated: CASSLWGRNNEQFF.

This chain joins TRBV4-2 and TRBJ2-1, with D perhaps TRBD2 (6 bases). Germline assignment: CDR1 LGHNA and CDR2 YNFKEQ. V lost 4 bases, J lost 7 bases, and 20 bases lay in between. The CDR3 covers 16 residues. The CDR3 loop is CASSPVGGGGKNEQFF. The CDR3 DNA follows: TGTGCCAGCAGCCCCGTTGGGGGAGGAGGTAAGAATGAGCAGTTCTTC.